Below, 28 T cell receptor beta chains from the same sample are listed, as sequenced in a study of graft-versus-host responses after intestinal transplantation. Data came from immunoSEQ multiplex PCR; TCRdb stores just in-frame clones and leaves some out. The data contain 23,000 or so clones, roughly 33% of them singletons. Co-plating was performed using roughly 200,000 CFSE-labeled responder cells and roughly 200,000 irradiated, violet-dye-labeled stimulator cells. This specimen was alloreactive CD8+ T cells from a mixed lymphocyte reaction culture, taken before intestinal transplant. As for subset: CFSE-low proliferating T cells sorted from roughly six-day pre-transplant mixed lymphocyte reaction (GvH or HvG direction). The receptors were sampled from a human patient who received an intestinal transplant.

The chain employs TRBV6-5 and TRBJ2-1, with 8 bases lining up with TRBD2. Germline loops: CDR1 MNHEY, CDR2 SVGAGI. CDR3 size: 15 residues. V lost 6 bases, J lost 3 bases, and 7 bases stayed unmatched. For the CDR3, the DNA is TGTGCCAGCAGCTTCAGCGGGGGCAACTACAATGAGCAGTTCTTC. Its protein product is CASSFSGGNYNEQFF.

The CDR3 protein is CASSLKPGTAYNEQFF. The CDR3, as DNA: TGTGCCAGCAGTTTGAAACCCGGGACAGCGTACAATGAGCAGTTCTTC. The rearrangement links TRBV27 to TRBJ2-1; 7 bases are shared with TRBD1. Looked up from germline, CDR1 is MNHEY and CDR2 is SMNVEV (reference sequence). This CDR3 is built from 16 residues. V was pared by 3 bases and J by 4 bases, with 9 bases of the junction left unmatched.

By share of the sample, this clone is medium-sized. V usage is TRBV29-1 and J usage is TRBJ2-7; D remains ambiguous. In germline, CDR1 is SQVTM, CDR2 ANQGSEA. CDR3 length: 11 amino acids. The V and J ends lost 0 bases and 3 bases respectively, with 3 bases between them. The CDR3 sequence: CSVEDIYEQYF. In DNA, the CDR3 is TGCAGCGTTGAAGACATCTACGAGCAGTACTTC.

This clone was detected only a few times. This chain's CDR3 is CASSPNGGWSSYNEQFF. The CDR3 DNA reads as TGTGCCAGCTCACCGAACGGAGGGTGGAGCTCCTACAATGAGCAGTTCTTC. The chain has TRBV18 and TRBJ2-1, with D perhaps matching TRBD2 (6 bases). There are 17 residues in the CDR3. Germline V CDR1 and CDR2: KGHSH, LQKENI. Trimming pared 3 bases from V and 0 bases from J, leaving 15 bases between. Based on the CDR3 plus reference TRBV18 and TRBJ2-1, the full variable domain is NAGVMQNPRHLVRRRGQEARLRCSPMKGHSHVYWYRQLPEEGLKFMVYLQKENIIDESGMPKERFSAEFPKEGPSILRIQQVVRGDSAAYFCASSPNGGWSSYNEQFFGPGTRLTVL.

This clone was detected only a few times. CDR3 sequence reads: CASSQGGASNEQYF. In DNA, the CDR3 is TGCGCCAGCAGCCAAGGGGGGGCTAGCAACGAGCAGTACTTC. The rearrangement uses TRBV4-1 and TRBJ2-7; possibly TRBD1 or TRBD2 for D (6 bases each). The germline CDR1 and CDR2 sequences are MGHRA and YSYEKL. The germline V and J ends were trimmed by 1 base and 5 bases, with 12 bases remaining between them. CDR3 length: 14 amino acids.

This clone has more than one count but fewer than ten. V gene TRBV7-6 combines with J gene TRBJ2-1, with D maybe TRBD2 (6 bases). Trimming took off 2 bases at V and 2 bases at J, with 13 bases between the two ends. CDR1 and CDR2 from the germline V gene are SGHVS and FNYEAQ. The CDR3 loop spans 16 amino acids. This CDR3 reads CASSLRRGYTYNEQFF. DNA for the CDR3: TGTGCCAGCAGCTTACGGCGGGGATATACCTACAATGAGCAGTTCTTC.

The V gene is TRBV4-1, the J gene TRBJ2-7; no definite D call. This CDR3 comprises 15 residues. V lost 0 bases and J lost 3, with 12 bases in between. Germline V CDR1 and CDR2: MGHRA, YSYEKL. The CDR3 bases are TGCGCCAGCAGCCAAGATCTTGTGGAGATCTACGAGCAGTACTTC. Protein: CASSQDLVEIYEQYF.

The CDR3 loop is CASTGPRLAGGPYEQYF. The CDR3 region has the DNA TGTGCCAGCACTGGTCCGCGACTAGCGGGAGGGCCCTACGAGCAGTACTTC. V gene TRBV2 combines with J gene TRBJ2-7, with TRBD2 matching over 14 bases. Germline V gene sequence: CDR1 SNHLY, CDR2 FYNNEI. CDR3 size: 17 residues. J gave up 2 bases and V 7 bases, and 10 bases lay outside the gene matches.

The rearrangement uses TRBV6-1 and TRBJ2-2; D ambiguous. Trimming left V 6 bases short and J 7 bases short, with 9 bases between. Germline-derived CDR1 and CDR2 are MNHNS and SASEGT. CDR3 length equals 12 residues. CDR3 region: CASSPYGGELFF. DNA of the CDR3: TGTGCCAGCAGCCCTTATGGCGGGGAGCTGTTTTTT.

The table lists this clone with a count of one. The chain employs TRBV11-2 and TRBJ2-7; no reliable D call. The V end lost 4 bases, the J end lost 3 bases, and 4 bases lay between the germline ends. CDR3 length: 11 residues. Germline V lookup: CDR1 SGHAT, CDR2 FQNNGV. The CDR3: CASSYLYEQYF. CDR3 nucleotides: TGTGCCAGCAGCTATCTCTACGAGCAGTACTTC.

J is TRBJ1-6 and V is TRBV6-1, with D maybe TRBD1 (6 bases). The CDR3 length is 14 residues. Trimming removed 5 bases at V and 9 bases at J, with 14 bases between. Looked up from germline, CDR1 is MNHNS and CDR2 is SASEGT. The CDR3 region is CASSKHGTTSPLHF. The CDR3 DNA sequence: TGTGCCAGCAGTAAACACGGGACAACTTCACCCCTCCACTTT.

This clone was observed a few times. This CDR3 reads CSVNGQGGEQYF. As DNA, the CDR3 is TGCAGCGTTAATGGACAGGGAGGCGAGCAGTACTTC. This rearrangement joins TRBV29-1 to TRBJ2-7, with 8 bases lining up with TRBD1. V shed 5 bases, J shed 6 bases, and the junction held 6 bases outside the gene matches. The CDR3 consists of 12 residues. Per the germline V gene, CDR1 is SQVTM and CDR2 is ANQGSEA.

In its sample, this clone was seen a few times. The J gene is TRBJ2-3, the V gene TRBV2, with D perhaps TRBD1 (6 bases). Germline CDR1 SNHLY, CDR2 FYNNEI. Trimming removed 1 base at V and 2 bases at J, with 19 bases between. The CDR3 spans 18 residues. This chain's CDR3 is CASSEGRWTVGHTDTQYF. Here the CDR3 DNA reads TGTGCCAGCAGTGAAGGGAGGTGGACAGTGGGGCACACAGATACGCAGTATTTT.

The chain recombines TRBV15 with TRBJ1-2, with 10 bases aligning to TRBD1. J gave up 4 bases and V 5 bases, and 7 bases lay outside the gene matches. CDR1 is LNHNV, CDR2 YYDKDF, per germline (reference sequence). CDR3 length equals 15 residues. The CDR3 DNA follows: TGTGCCACCAGCCCGGACAGGGGGATAGTCTATGGCTACACCTTC. Its protein is CATSPDRGIVYGYTF.

This clone was counted a few times. A read error may account for a junction end that differs from germline. The J gene is TRBJ2-1, the V gene TRBV7-9, with D uncertain. The germline V gene encodes CDR1 SEHNR and CDR2 FQNEAQ (reference sequence). This CDR3 is built from 12 residues. CDR3 bases: TGTGCCACCAGCTTAGATTCCAATGAGCAGTTCTTC. Encoded protein: CATSLDSNEQFF.

V and J are TRBV5-4 and TRBJ1-6; 7 bases line up with TRBD1. J gave up 9 bases and V 4 bases, and 16 bases lay outside the gene matches. Germline CDR1 reads SGHNT; CDR2 reads YYREEE (reference sequence). The CDR3 runs 17 residues. The CDR3 sequence: CASSQDRGTATSSPLHF. The CDR3 nucleotides are TGTGCCAGCAGCCAAGATCGTGGGACAGCGACAAGTTCACCCCTCCACTTT.

The CDR3 DNA reads TGTGCCAGCAGTTTGTACCGGACTAGCGGATTCTACGAGCAGTACTTC. Its translation is CASSLYRTSGFYEQYF. The chain joins TRBV27 to TRBJ2-7, with TRBD2 matching 10 bases. This CDR3 has 16 amino acids. Looked up from germline, CDR1 is MNHEY and CDR2 is SMNVEV (reference sequence). J lost 3 bases, V lost 3 bases, and 8 bases had no gene match.

This clone was counted only a few times. The rearrangement links TRBV5-3 to TRBJ2-1; no clear D gene. TRBV5-3 is known as an ORF, though its function is uncertain. Trimming removed 4 bases at V and 7 bases at J, with 9 bases between. The length of the CDR3 is 12 residues. DNA for the CDR3: TGTGCCAGAAGCCCCTTAAAAAATGAGCAGTTCTTC. Protein: CARSPLKNEQFF.

The chain joins TRBV4-1 to TRBJ1-5; possibly TRBD1 for D (5 bases). This CDR3 comprises 15 residues. V was pared by 0 bases and J by 5 bases, with 11 bases between. Germline V lookup: CDR1 MGHRA, CDR2 YSYEKL. The DNA of the CDR3 is TGCGCCAGCAGCCAAGATGGGGACCCCCATCAGCCCCAGCATTTT. Its translation: CASSQDGDPHQPQHF.

In this sample, this clone turned up a few times. This rearrangement joins TRBV29-1 to TRBJ2-7; D is undetermined. The CDR3 is 13 amino acids. V was trimmed by 6 bases and J by 0 bases, leaving 12 bases between them. Germline V gene lookup returns CDR1 SQVTM and CDR2 ANQGSEA. Here the CDR3 reads CSVLTLSSYEQYF. CDR3 nucleotides: TGCAGCGTCTTAACCTTGAGCTCCTACGAGCAGTACTTC.

This clone has more than one count but fewer than ten. The rearrangement uses TRBV5-4 and TRBJ2-7, with D perhaps TRBD1 (6 bases). The CDR3 runs 15 residues. V was cut by 4 bases and J by 0 bases, with 14 bases left in between. Germline assignment: CDR1 SGHNT and CDR2 YYREEE (reference sequence). The CDR3 DNA reads TGTGCCAGCAGCCAAGAAAGGGGGAGCTCCTACGAGCAGTACTTC. Translated: CASSQERGSSYEQYF. Together with reference TRBV5-4 and TRBJ2-7, the CDR3 gives the full variable domain: ETGVTQSPTHLIKTRGQQVTLRCSSQSGHNTVSWYQQALGQGPQFIFQYYREEENGRGNFPPRFSGLQFPNYSSELNVNALELDDSALYLCASSQERGSSYEQYFGPGTRLTVT.

The chain joins TRBV6-6 to TRBJ2-5, with D maybe TRBD1 (6 bases). The J call may be in error: the DNA end matches TRBJ2-7 better. This CDR3 has 14 amino acids. Germline V gene sequence: CDR1 MNHNY, CDR2 SVGAGI (reference sequence). In DNA, the CDR3 is TGTGCCAGCAGTTACCCGGACAGCAACTACGAGCAGTACTTC. Translation gives CASSYPDSNYEQYF.

This chain uses TRBV27 with TRBJ2-5; D is undetermined. TRBJ2-7 matches the DNA end more closely, so the J call is doubtful. CDR1 is MNHEY and CDR2 is SMNVEV in the germline V gene (reference sequence). This CDR3 is 13 amino acids long. This CDR3 reads CASSLGSTYEQYF. The CDR3 bases are TGTGCCAGCAGTTTAGGCAGTACCTACGAGCAGTACTTC.

Sample share makes this clone medium-sized. The rearrangement uses TRBV6-5 and TRBJ2-1, with 10 bases fitting TRBD2. CDR1 MNHEY and CDR2 SVGAGI come from the germline V gene. The CDR3 totals 15 residues. With V trimmed by 4 bases and J by 6 bases, 6 bases remained unmatched. As DNA, the CDR3 is TGTGCCAGCAGTTTGGGGACTAGCGTATTCAATGAGCAGTTCTTC. Translation: CASSLGTSVFNEQFF.

This clone has more than one count but fewer than ten. As DNA, the CDR3 is TGTGCCCCCGGACAGCGGGAGGGCCGGGATGAGCAGTTCTTC. It is translated as CAPGQREGRDEQFF. This chain connects TRBV2 to TRBJ2-1; 10 bases line up with TRBD2. In germline, CDR1 is SNHLY, CDR2 FYNNEI. Trimming cost V 11 bases and J 8 bases; bases outside gene matches: 12. The CDR3 has 14 amino acids.

This clone was recorded a few times. This chain joins TRBV6-1 and TRBJ1-6; 8 bases map to TRBD1. CDR3 length: 13 residues. Germline loops: CDR1 MNHNS, CDR2 SASEGT. With 6 bases clipped from V and 10 bases from J, the junction kept 5 bases outside the gene matches. The CDR3: CASRTGVRSPLHF. The DNA for the CDR3 is TGTGCCAGCAGGACAGGGGTTCGGTCACCCCTCCACTTT.

This clone has just a few counts. This rearrangement joins TRBV6-6 to TRBJ1-1, with D unclear. CDR1 and CDR2 (germline): MNHNY, SVGAGI (reference sequence). With 3 bases removed from V and 1 base from J, the gap between germline ends came to 9 bases. This CDR3 has 14 residues. CDR3 bases: TGTGCCAGCAGTTATGGCTGGGGGAACACTGAAGCTTTCTTT. Protein sequence: CASSYGWGNTEAFF.

V is TRBV18 and J is TRBJ2-7; 7 bases match TRBD1. Germline CDR1 KGHSH, CDR2 LQKENI. This CDR3 is 14 amino acids long. V was pared by 5 bases and J by 2 bases, with 6 bases of the junction left unmatched. CDR3 bases: TGTGCCAGCTCAAAAGACAGGGAGACCTACGAGCAGTACTTC. Translating it yields CASSKDRETYEQYF.